Described below is a single TCR beta chain sequence and its context. Its specificity is unknown. This CDR3 has 15 amino acids. Germline CDR1 is MNHNS and CDR2 is SASEGT. V gave up 6 bases and J gave up 3 bases, with 14 bases separating them. Arm-PCR of CDR3 regions and iRepertoire HTBI primers were used to build TCR beta libraries. TCRdb reprocessed the multiplex PCR reads with MiXCR, giving one entry per CDR3 protein. Of a few hundred thousand distinct CDR3 sequences listed, roughly 25% were seen once; the top ten hold around 30%. The source of the sample is a study of regulatory T cells in long-lasting Graves disease. Study-wide results and limits: The work looked only at peripheral blood and did not look at thyroid tissue. Persistent disease favored TRBV28, TRBJ1-2 and TRBJ2-5. The number of shared public clonotypes was higher in persistent patients (fewer than 3,000) than new patients (more than 850).

Sample time point: persistent/refractory GD, antithyroid drugs over 5 years with positive TRAb. From PBMCs, RNA was extracted and then used to make the TCR library. This material consisted of peripheral blood mononuclear cells (PBMCs), taken when the disease was refractory, from a patient treated with antithyroid drugs. The receptor's source is a woman aged 40 to 50 with Graves disease. The genes are TRBV6-1 and TRBJ2-2; perhaps TRBD2 as D (5 bases). This CDR3 is CASSQDGGYTGELFF. DNA for the CDR3: TGTGCCAGCAGCCAAGATGGCGGGTACACCGGGGAGCTGTTTTTT.